This TCR beta chain was captured by sequencing in a study of blood T cell repertoires in COVID-19. In the study overall: Donors in the United States, Italy and Spain gave samples during acute or convalescent COVID-19. T cells, B-cell-depleted T cells, or PBMCs supplied cDNA or gDNA.

Authors' data handling: Amplifying reference gene primers gave estimates of nucleated cell counts. Data came from immunoSEQ multiplex PCR; TCRdb stores just in-frame clones and leaves some out. That table furnishes V, J and clone size, whereas the DNA furnished D and trimming. The data hold 200,000 to 250,000 clones, with approximately 86% observed a single time. The V gene lost 5 bases and the J gene lost 8 bases, with 21 bases spanning the gap. Germline V CDR1 and CDR2: MNHEY, SVGAGI. The CDR3 runs 15 residues. The TCR sequence derives from a woman in her seventies with active or convalescent COVID-19. This chain uses TRBV6-5 with TRBJ1-2; D is possibly TRBD1 (6 bases). Sequenced material: peripheral blood. CDR3 nucleotide sequence: TGTGCCAGCAGTCCACTACCAAAGACAGGAACAGGCTACACCTTC. Its translation is CASSPLPKTGTGYTF.